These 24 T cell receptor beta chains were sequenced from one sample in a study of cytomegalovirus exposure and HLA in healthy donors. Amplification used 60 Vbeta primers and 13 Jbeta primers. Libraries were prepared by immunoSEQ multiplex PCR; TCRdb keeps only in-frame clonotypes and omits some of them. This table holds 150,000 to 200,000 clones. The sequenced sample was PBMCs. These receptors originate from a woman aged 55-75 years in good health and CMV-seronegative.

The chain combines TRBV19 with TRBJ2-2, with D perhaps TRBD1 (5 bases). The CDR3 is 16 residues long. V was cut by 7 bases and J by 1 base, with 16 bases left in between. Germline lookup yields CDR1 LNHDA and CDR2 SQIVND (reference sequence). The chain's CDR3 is CASTIRPGLNTGELFF. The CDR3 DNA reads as TGTGCCAGTACCATACGACCAGGGTTGAACACCGGGGAGCTGTTTTTT.

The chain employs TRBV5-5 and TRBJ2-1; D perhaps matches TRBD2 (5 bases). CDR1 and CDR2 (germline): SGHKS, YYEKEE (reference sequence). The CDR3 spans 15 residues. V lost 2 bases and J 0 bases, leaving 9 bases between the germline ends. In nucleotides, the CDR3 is TGTGCCAGCAGCTTAGCGGTAGGCTCCTACAATGAGCAGTTCTTC. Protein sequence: CASSLAVGSYNEQFF.

The DNA of the CDR3 is TGTGCCAGTAGTTTGGGACTGAGCACAGATACGCAGTATTTT. Translating gives CASSLGLSTDTQYF. V usage is TRBV19 and J usage is TRBJ2-3; D possibly corresponds to TRBD2 (6 bases). This CDR3 comprises 14 residues. V dropped 5 bases and J dropped 0 bases, with 9 bases sitting between them. CDR1 LNHDA and CDR2 SQIVND come from the germline V gene (reference sequence).

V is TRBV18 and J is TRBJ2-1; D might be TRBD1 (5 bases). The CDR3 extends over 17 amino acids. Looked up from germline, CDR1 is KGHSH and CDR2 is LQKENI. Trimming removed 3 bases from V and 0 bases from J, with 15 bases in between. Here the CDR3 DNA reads TGTGCCAGCTCACCTTCACTAAACAGGAACTCCTACAATGAGCAGTTCTTC. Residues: CASSPSLNRNSYNEQFF.

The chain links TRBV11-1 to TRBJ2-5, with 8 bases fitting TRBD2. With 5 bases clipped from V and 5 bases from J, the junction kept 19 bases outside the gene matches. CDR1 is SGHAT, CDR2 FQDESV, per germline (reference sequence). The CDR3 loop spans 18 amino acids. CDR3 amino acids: CASSILGGGTIFPETQYF. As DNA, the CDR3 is TGTGCCAGCAGCATCCTGGGCGGGGGGACTATCTTCCCGGAGACCCAGTACTTC. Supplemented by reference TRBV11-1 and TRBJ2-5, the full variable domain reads EAEVAQSPRYKITEKSQAVAFWCDPISGHATLYWYRQILGQGPELLVQFQDESVVDDSQLPKDRFSAERLKGVDSTLKIQPAELGDSAMYLCASSILGGGTIFPETQYFGPGTRLLVL.

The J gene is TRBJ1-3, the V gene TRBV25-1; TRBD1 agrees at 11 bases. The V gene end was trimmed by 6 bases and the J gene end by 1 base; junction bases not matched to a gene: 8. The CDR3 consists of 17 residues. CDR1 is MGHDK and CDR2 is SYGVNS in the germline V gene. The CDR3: CASSYDRDRGSGNTIYF. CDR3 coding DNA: TGTGCCAGCAGCTATGACCGGGACAGGGGGTCTGGAAACACCATATATTTT.

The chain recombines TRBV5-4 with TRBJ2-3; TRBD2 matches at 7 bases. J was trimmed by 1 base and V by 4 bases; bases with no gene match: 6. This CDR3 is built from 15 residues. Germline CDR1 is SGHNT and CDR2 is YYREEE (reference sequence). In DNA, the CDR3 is TGTGCCAGCAGCCCCGGTGGGGGGGGCACAGATACGCAGTATTTT. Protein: CASSPGGGGTDTQYF.

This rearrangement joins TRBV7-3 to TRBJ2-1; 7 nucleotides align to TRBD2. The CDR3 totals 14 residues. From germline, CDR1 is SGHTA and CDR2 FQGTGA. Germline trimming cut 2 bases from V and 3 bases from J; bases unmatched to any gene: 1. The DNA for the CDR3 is TGTGCCAGCAGCTTAGGGGGGGGCTACAATGAGCAGTTCTTC. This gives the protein CASSLGGGYNEQFF.

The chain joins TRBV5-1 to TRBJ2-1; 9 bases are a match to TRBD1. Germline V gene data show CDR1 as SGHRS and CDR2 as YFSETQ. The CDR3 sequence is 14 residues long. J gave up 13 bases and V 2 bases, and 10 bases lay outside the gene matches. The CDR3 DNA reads TGCGCCAGCAGCTTTTCGCCGGGACAGGGTCTACAGTTCTTC. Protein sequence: CASSFSPGQGLQFF. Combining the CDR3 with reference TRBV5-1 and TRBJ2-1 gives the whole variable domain KAGVTQTPRYLIKTRGQQVTLSCSPISGHRSVSWYQQTPGQGLQFLFEYFSETQRNKGNFPGRFSGRQFSNSRSEMNVSTLELGDSALYLCASSFSPGQGLQFFGPGTRLTVL.

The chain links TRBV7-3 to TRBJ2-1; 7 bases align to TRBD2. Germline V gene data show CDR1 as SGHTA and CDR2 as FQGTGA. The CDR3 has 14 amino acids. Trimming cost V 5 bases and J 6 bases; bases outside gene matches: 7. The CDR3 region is CASSLGLSGNEQFF. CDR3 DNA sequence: TGTGCCAGCAGCCTGGGACTAAGCGGCAATGAGCAGTTCTTC.

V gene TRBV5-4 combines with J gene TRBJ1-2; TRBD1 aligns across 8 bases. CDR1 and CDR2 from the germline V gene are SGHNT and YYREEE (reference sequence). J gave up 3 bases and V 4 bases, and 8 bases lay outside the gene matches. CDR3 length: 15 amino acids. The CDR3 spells CASSPRTGPDYGYTF. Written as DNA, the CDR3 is TGTGCCAGCAGCCCCAGGACAGGGCCTGACTATGGCTACACCTTC.

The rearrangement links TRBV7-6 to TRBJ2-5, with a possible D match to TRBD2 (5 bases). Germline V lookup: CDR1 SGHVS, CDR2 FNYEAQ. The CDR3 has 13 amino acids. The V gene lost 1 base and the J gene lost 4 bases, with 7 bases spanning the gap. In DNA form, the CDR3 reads TGTGCCAGCAGCTTAGACGGGATAGAGACCCAGTACTTC. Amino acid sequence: CASSLDGIETQYF.

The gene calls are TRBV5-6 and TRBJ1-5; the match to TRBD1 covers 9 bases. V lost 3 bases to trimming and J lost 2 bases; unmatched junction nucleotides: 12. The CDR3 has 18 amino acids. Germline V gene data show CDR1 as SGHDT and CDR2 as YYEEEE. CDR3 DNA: TGTGCCAGCAGCTCTGGGACAGGGAGTTTTGGCGGCAATCAGCCCCAGCATTTT. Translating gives CASSSGTGSFGGNQPQHF. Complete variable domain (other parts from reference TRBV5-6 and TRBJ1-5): DAGVTQSPTHLIKTRGQQVTLRCSPKSGHDTVSWYQQALGQGPQFIFQYYEEEERQRGNFPDRFSGHQFPNYSSELNVNALLLGDSALYLCASSSGTGSFGGNQPQHFGDGTRLSIL.

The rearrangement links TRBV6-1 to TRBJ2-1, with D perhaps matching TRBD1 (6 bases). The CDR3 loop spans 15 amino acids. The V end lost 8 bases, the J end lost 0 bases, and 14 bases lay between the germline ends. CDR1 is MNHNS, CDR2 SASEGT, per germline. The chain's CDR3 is CASEGQYTSYNEQFF. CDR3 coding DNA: TGTGCCAGCGAAGGACAGTATACCTCCTACAATGAGCAGTTCTTC.

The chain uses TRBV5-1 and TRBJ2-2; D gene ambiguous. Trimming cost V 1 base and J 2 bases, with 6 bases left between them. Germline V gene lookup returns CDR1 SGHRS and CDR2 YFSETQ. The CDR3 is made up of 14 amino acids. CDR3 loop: CASSLPSNTGELFF. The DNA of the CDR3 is TGCGCCAGCAGCTTGCCTTCTAACACCGGGGAGCTGTTTTTT. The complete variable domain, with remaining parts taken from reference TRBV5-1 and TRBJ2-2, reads KAGVTQTPRYLIKTRGQQVTLSCSPISGHRSVSWYQQTPGQGLQFLFEYFSETQRNKGNFPGRFSGRQFSNSRSEMNVSTLELGDSALYLCASSLPSNTGELFFGEGSRLTVL.

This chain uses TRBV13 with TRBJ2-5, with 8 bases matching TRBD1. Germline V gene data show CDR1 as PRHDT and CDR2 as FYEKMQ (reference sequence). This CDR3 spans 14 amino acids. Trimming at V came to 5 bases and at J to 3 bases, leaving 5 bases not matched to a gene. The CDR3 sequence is CASSARTGKETQYF. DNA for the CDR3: TGTGCCAGCAGCGCCCGGACAGGGAAAGAGACCCAGTACTTC.

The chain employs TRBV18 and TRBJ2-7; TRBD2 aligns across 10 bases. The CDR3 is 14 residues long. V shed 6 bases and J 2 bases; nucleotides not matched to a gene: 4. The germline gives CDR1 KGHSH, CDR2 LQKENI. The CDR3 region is CASSRTSGTYEQYF. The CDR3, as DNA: TGTGCCAGCTCCAGGACTAGCGGAACCTACGAGCAGTACTTC.

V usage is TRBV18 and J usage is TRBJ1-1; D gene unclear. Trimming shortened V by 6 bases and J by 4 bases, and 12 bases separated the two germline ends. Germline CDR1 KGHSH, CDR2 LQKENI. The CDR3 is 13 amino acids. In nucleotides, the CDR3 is TGTGCCAGCTCTCCGAAGGGAGGCACTGAAGCTTTCTTT. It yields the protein CASSPKGGTEAFF.

CDR3 bases: TGTGCCAGCAGCCAAGAAGCCAGGGGCGGGGGATCAGGCAATCAGCCCCAGCATTTT. This sequence encodes CASSQEARGGGSGNQPQHF. The chain links TRBV4-2 to TRBJ1-5; D perhaps matches TRBD1 (6 bases). Per the germline V gene, CDR1 is LGHNA and CDR2 is YNFKEQ. The CDR3 contains 19 residues. Between the trimmed V and J ends, which lost 0 bases and 2 bases, there was a span of 20 bases.

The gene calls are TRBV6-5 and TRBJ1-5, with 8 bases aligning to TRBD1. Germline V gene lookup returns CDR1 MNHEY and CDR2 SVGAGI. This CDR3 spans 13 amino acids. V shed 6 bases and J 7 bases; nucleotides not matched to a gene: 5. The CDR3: CASSPGQGQPQHF. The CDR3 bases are TGTGCCAGCAGCCCAGGACAGGGCCAGCCCCAGCATTTT.

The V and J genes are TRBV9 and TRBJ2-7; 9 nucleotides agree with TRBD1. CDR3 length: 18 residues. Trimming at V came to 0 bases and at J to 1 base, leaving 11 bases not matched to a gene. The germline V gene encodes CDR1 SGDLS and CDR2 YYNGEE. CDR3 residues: CASSVGSPGQGGSYEQYF. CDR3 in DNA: TGTGCCAGCAGCGTAGGGTCCCCGGGACAGGGTGGGTCCTACGAGCAGTACTTC.

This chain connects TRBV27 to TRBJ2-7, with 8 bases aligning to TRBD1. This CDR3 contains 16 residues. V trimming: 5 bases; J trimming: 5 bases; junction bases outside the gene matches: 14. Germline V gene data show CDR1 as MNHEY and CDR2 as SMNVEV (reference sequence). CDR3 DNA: TGTGCCAGCAGTGGGCGTGGGGCAGGGGGCCCCAACGAGCAGTACTTC. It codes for CASSGRGAGGPNEQYF.

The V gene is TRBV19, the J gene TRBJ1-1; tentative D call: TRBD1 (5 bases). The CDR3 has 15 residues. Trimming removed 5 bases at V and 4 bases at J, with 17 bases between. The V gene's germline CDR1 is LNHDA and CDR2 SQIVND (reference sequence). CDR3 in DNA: TGTGCCAGTAGTCTCCGGGGAGGGGTCATCACTGAAGCTTTCTTT. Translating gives CASSLRGGVITEAFF.

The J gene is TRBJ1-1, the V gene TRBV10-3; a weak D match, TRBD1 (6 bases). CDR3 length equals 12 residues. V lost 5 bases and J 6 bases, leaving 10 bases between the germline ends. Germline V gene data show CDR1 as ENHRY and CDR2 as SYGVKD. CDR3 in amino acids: CAISQGRAEAFF. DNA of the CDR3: TGTGCCATCAGTCAGGGGCGGGCTGAAGCTTTCTTT.